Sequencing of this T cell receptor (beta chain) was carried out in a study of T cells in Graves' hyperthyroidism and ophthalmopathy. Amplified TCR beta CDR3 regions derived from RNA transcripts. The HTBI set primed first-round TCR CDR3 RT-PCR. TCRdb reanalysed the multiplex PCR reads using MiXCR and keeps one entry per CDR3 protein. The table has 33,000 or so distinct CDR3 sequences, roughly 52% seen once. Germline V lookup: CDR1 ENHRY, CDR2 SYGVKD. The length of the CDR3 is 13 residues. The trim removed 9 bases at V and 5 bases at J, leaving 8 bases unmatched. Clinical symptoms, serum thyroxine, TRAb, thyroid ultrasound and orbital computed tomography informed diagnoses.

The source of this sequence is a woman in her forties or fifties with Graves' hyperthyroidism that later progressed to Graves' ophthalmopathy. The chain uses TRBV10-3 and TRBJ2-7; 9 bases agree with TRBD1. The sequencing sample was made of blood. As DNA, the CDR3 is TGTGCCATTACCGGGACAGGGTCTAACGAGCAGTACTTC. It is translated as CAITGTGSNEQYF.